The next 20 T cell receptor beta chains were all read from a single sample in a study of T cells in Graves' hyperthyroidism and ophthalmopathy. Amplified TCR beta CDR3 regions derived from RNA transcripts. In the first-round RT-PCR of the TCR CDR3, the HTBI primer set was used. Via MiXCR, TCRdb re-called the multiplex PCR reads, giving one row per CDR3 protein. The sample holds fewer than 300,000 distinct CDR3 sequences, 13% to 15% seen once. The sequenced material came from blood. The receptors were gathered from a woman in her forties or fifties with Graves' hyperthyroidism that later progressed to Graves' ophthalmopathy.

In this sample, this clonotype turned up many times. This rearrangement joins TRBV18 to TRBJ2-7; 10 nucleotides agree with TRBD1. V gave up 6 bases and J gave up 4 bases; unmatched junction bases: 6. The CDR3 runs to 14 residues. The germline V gene encodes CDR1 KGHSH and CDR2 LQKENI. The CDR3 protein is CASSPDRGYYEQYF. CDR3 sequence (DNA): TGTGCCAGCTCCCCGGACAGGGGGTATTACGAGCAGTACTTC.

There are many counts of this clonotype. The chain combines TRBV27 with TRBJ2-7; tentative D call: TRBD1 (5 bases). The CDR3 totals 12 residues. Germline V CDR1 and CDR2: MNHEY, SMNVEV (reference sequence). This chain's CDR3 is CASGLYSYEQYF. The CDR3 DNA sequence: TGTGCTTCAGGGCTGTACTCCTACGAGCAGTACTTC.

This clonotype has more than one count but fewer than ten. V gene TRBV5-1 combines with J gene TRBJ1-6; weak D call: TRBD1 (5 bases). V lost 5 bases and J 5 bases, leaving 11 bases between the germline ends. The germline V gene has CDR1 SGHRS and CDR2 YFSETQ. The CDR3 is 14 amino acids. CDR3 coding DNA: TGCGCCAGCAGAGGGGTGGCTCATAATTCACCCCTCCACTTT. Its translation: CASRGVAHNSPLHF.

This clonotype was recorded many times. The chain joins TRBV20-1 to TRBJ2-1; D not resolved. The CDR3 loop spans 14 amino acids. Germline V gene data show CDR1 as DFQATT and CDR2 as SNEGSKA (reference sequence). Deletions cut 0 bases from V and 9 bases from J, with 15 bases between. CDR3 sequence (DNA): TGCAGTGCTAGAGATCCCCAAGGGCCTGGTGAGCAGTTCTTC. Amino acids: CSARDPQGPGEQFF.

V and J are TRBV2 and TRBJ1-4, with D unclear. The germline CDR1 and CDR2 sequences are SNHLY and FYNNEI. The ends were cut back, 6 bases at V and 0 bases at J, with 11 bases in the middle. This CDR3 has 15 amino acids. The CDR3 region is CASRSHTATNEKLFF. CDR3 in DNA: TGTGCCAGCAGGAGCCACACTGCAACTAATGAAAAACTGTTTTTT.

This clonotype occurred a few times. V and J are TRBV11-3 and TRBJ2-3, with D perhaps TRBD1 (5 bases). The DNA end is a closer match to TRBJ1-5, so the J assignment may be wrong. Germline V gene lookup returns CDR1 SGHNT and CDR2 YENEEA. CDR3 length: 16 residues. The CDR3 sequence: CASSLVAGLSTDTQHF. DNA of the CDR3: TGTGCCAGCAGCTTGGTAGCGGGACTCAGCACAGATACGCAGCATTTT.

This clonotype has a count of ten or more. V gene TRBV11-2 combines with J gene TRBJ2-7; TRBD2 matches at 15 bases. The germline gives CDR1 SGHAT, CDR2 FQNNGV. V was clipped by 2 bases and J by 5 bases; unmatched bases: 13. There are 19 residues in the CDR3. In DNA form, the CDR3 reads TGTGCCAGCAGCTTACGGAGGACTAGCGGGAGGGCCAGTTTAGACGAGCAGTACTTC. Its translation: CASSLRRTSGRASLDEQYF.

This clonotype was seen many times. CDR3 protein: CASSQDGITSEQYF. In DNA, the CDR3 is TGTGCCAGCAGCCAAGATGGAATAACCTCCGAGCAGTACTTC. V is TRBV3-1 and J is TRBJ2-7, with D unclear. Per germline, CDR1 LGHDT and CDR2 YNNKEL (reference sequence). The CDR3 is 14 residues long. Trimming removed 0 bases from V and 6 bases from J, with 12 bases in between.

This clonotype came up many times. The chain couples TRBV13 to TRBJ2-2; D ambiguous. The CDR3 extends over 17 amino acids. The V and J ends lost 1 base and 6 bases respectively, with 18 bases between them. From germline, CDR1 is PRHDT and CDR2 FYEKMQ (reference sequence). The CDR3 nucleotides read TGTGCCAGCAGCTTAGCTCAAATGTCAAGCACATCCGGGGAGCTGTTTTTT. Its protein product is CASSLAQMSSTSGELFF.

This clonotype showed up many times. The rearrangement uses TRBV30 and TRBJ2-2, with TRBD2 matching 8 bases. The germline gives CDR1 GTSNPN, CDR2 SVGIG (reference sequence). V shed 4 bases, J shed 5 bases, and the junction held 9 bases outside the gene matches. The CDR3 spans 15 residues. Here the CDR3 reads CAWNYGAGGTGELFF. DNA of the CDR3: TGTGCCTGGAACTATGGTGCGGGAGGTACCGGGGAGCTGTTTTTT. Looking up the rest from reference TRBV30 and TRBJ2-2 gives the full variable domain: SQTIHQWPATLVQPVGSPLSLECTVEGTSNPNLYWYRQAAGRGLQLLFYSVGIGQISSEVPQNLSASRPQDRQFILSSKKLLLSDSGFYLCAWNYGAGGTGELFFGEGSRLTVL.

This clonotype appeared many times. The chain combines TRBV28 with TRBJ2-5, with 9 bases lining up with TRBD1. The CDR3 runs to 15 residues. With 4 bases clipped from V and 5 bases from J, the junction kept 8 bases outside the gene matches. Germline CDR1 and CDR2: MDHEN and SYDVKM. CDR3 loop: CASSSYTGGKETQYF. CDR3 bases: TGTGCCAGCAGTTCATACACAGGGGGCAAGGAGACCCAGTACTTC.

This clonotype was seen at least ten times. The V gene is TRBV3-1, the J gene TRBJ1-1; D perhaps matches TRBD1 (6 bases). The V gene lost 4 bases and the J gene lost 3 bases, with 15 bases spanning the gap. The germline gives CDR1 LGHDT, CDR2 YNNKEL (reference sequence). The CDR3 runs 15 residues. The CDR3 nucleotides read TGTGCCAGCAGCCGGGGGGGGCGTTGGGACACTGAAGCTTTCTTT. Translating it yields CASSRGGRWDTEAFF.

This clonotype was counted at least ten times. This chain connects TRBV7-9 to TRBJ2-1; D is possibly TRBD1 or TRBD2 (6 bases each). CDR3 length: 16 amino acids. Trimming removed 1 base at V and 9 bases at J, with 19 bases between. Germline V CDR1 and CDR2: SEHNR, FQNEAQ (reference sequence). The CDR3: CASSLVYGGPASEQFF. Written as DNA, the CDR3 is TGTGCCAGCAGCTTAGTTTACGGGGGCCCAGCTAGTGAGCAGTTCTTC.

CDR3 residues: CASRVWENTGELFF. The DNA for the CDR3 is TGTGCCTCCAGGGTTTGGGAAAACACCGGGGAGCTGTTTTTT. This chain joins TRBV7-9 and TRBJ2-2; a weak D match, TRBD1 (5 bases). Trimming took off 11 bases at V and 2 bases at J, with 15 bases between the two ends. From germline, CDR1 is SEHNR and CDR2 FQNEAQ (reference sequence). CDR3 size: 14 residues.

This clonotype was detected ten times or more. The chain recombines TRBV20-1 with TRBJ2-3; the D call may be TRBD1 or TRBD2 (5 bases each). Germline CDR1 and CDR2: DFQATT and SNEGSKA (reference sequence). The CDR3 has 16 amino acids. The V and J ends lost 1 base and 1 base respectively, with 15 bases between them. DNA of the CDR3: TGCAGTGCTAGAGTGGGACGGGGTTTGGGCACAGATACGCAGTATTTT. Residues: CSARVGRGLGTDTQYF.

This clonotype was counted many times. The chain links TRBV27 to TRBJ2-3; 9 bases line up with TRBD2. There are 17 residues in the CDR3. Germline assignment: CDR1 MNHEY and CDR2 SMNVEV (reference sequence). V dropped 5 bases and J dropped 2; count of bases not matched to a gene: 11. CDR3 DNA: TGTGCCAGCAGTCCTCTCGGCGGGAGGGATCTCACAGATACGCAGTATTTT. As protein: CASSPLGGRDLTDTQYF.

On this clonotype: A read error may be the cause here, since a much bigger clone is one base away. The V and J genes are TRBV27 and TRBJ2-2; D is perhaps TRBD2 (5 bases). From germline, CDR1 is MNHEY and CDR2 SMNVEV (reference sequence). This CDR3 is 12 amino acids long. The CDR3 sequence is CASSQVPGELSF. The CDR3 DNA reads as TGTGCCAGCAGTCAAGTTCCCGGGGAGCTGTCTTTT.

The table lists this clonotype with many counts. The chain links TRBV5-1 to TRBJ2-1, with 13 bases matching TRBD2. The trim removed 4 bases at V and 0 bases at J, leaving 7 bases unmatched. Germline loops: CDR1 SGHRS, CDR2 YFSETQ. The CDR3 runs 18 residues. The CDR3 sequence is CASSRRTSGRSSYNEQFF. CDR3 nucleotide sequence: TGCGCCAGCAGCCGCCGGACTAGCGGGAGAAGCTCCTACAATGAGCAGTTCTTC.

The chain couples TRBV7-9 to TRBJ1-5; no firm D call. The CDR3 totals 15 residues. V shed 1 base and J shed 2 bases, with 9 bases lying between them. CDR1 is SEHNR, CDR2 FQNEAQ, per germline (reference sequence). This CDR3 reads CASSLGGFGNQPQHF. CDR3 nucleotide sequence: TGTGCCAGCAGCTTAGGGGGATTCGGCAATCAGCCCCAGCATTTT.

This clonotype was detected ten times or more. The chain carries TRBV2 and TRBJ2-5, with D possibly matching TRBD2 (5 bases). The CDR3 is 13 residues long. CDR1 SNHLY and CDR2 FYNNEI come from the germline V gene. V lost 3 bases and J lost 3, with 8 bases in between. This CDR3 reads CASSDEGKETQYF. The DNA for the CDR3 is TGTGCCAGCAGTGACGAGGGCAAAGAGACCCAGTACTTC.